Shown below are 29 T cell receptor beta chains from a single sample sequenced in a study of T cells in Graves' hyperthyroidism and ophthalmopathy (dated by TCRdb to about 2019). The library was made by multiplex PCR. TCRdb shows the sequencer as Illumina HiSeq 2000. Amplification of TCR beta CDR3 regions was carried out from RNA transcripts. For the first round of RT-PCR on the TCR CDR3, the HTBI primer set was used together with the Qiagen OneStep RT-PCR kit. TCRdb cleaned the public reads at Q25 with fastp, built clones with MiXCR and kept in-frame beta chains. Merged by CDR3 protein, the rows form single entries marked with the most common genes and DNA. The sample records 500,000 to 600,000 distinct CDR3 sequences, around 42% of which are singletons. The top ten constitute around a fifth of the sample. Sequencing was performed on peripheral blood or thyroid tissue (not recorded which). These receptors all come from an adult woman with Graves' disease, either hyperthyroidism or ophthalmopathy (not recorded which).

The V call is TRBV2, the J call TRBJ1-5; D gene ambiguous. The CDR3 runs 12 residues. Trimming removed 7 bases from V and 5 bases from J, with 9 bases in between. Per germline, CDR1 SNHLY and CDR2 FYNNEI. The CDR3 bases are TGTGCCAGCAATCGGAATCATCAGCCCCAGCATTTT. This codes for CASNRNHQPQHF.

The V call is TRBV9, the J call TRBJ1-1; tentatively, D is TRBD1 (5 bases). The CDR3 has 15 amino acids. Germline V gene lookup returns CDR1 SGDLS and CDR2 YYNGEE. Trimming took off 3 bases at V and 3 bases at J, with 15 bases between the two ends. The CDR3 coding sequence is TGTGCCAGCAGCGCCCGCCAGGGCTGGGACACTGAAGCTTTCTTT. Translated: CASSARQGWDTEAFF.

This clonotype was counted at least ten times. The CDR3 here is CSARSAESWRSSYEQYF. The CDR3 coding sequence is TGCAGTGCTAGGAGCGCTGAGTCATGGAGGAGCTCCTACGAGCAGTACTTC. The chain has TRBV20-1 and TRBJ2-7; D may be TRBD2 (5 bases). There are 17 residues in the CDR3. V lost 3 bases, J lost 0 bases, and 21 bases lay in between. CDR1 DFQATT and CDR2 SNEGSKA come from the germline V gene (reference sequence).

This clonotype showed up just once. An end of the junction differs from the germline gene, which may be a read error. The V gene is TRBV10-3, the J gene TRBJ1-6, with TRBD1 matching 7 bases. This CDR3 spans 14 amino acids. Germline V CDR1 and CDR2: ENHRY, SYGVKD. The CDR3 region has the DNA TGTGCTAGAGGGGGGACAGTGGGTAATTCACCCCCCCACTTT. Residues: CARGGTVGNSPPHF.

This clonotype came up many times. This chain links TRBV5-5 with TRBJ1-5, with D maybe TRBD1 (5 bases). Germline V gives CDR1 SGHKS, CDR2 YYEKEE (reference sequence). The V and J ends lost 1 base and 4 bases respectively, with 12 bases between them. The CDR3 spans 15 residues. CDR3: CASSLSSRGNQPQHF. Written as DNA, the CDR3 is TGTGCCAGCAGCTTGTCCAGTCGGGGGAATCAGCCCCAGCATTTT.

CDR3 region: CASSPLRVYTEAFF. For the CDR3, the DNA is TGTGCCAGCAGCCCCCTCAGGGTTTACACTGAAGCTTTCTTT. V is TRBV7-9 and J is TRBJ1-1; the D gene is possibly TRBD1 (5 bases). Germline V gene data show CDR1 as SEHNR and CDR2 as FQNEAQ (reference sequence). There are 14 residues in the CDR3. Deletions cut 5 bases from V and 3 bases from J, with 13 bases between.

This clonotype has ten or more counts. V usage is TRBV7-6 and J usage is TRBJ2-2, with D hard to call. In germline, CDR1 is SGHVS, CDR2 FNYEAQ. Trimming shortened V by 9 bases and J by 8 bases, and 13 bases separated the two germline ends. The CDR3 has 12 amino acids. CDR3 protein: CASAHYLGELFF. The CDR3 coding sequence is TGTGCCAGTGCCCACTATTTGGGGGAGCTGTTTTTT.

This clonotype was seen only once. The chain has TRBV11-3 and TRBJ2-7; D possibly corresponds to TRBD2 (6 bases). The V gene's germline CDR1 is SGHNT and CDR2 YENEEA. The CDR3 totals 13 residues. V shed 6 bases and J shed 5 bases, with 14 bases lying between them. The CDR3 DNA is TGTGCCAGCAGTTCTTACACGGGGGACGAGCAGTACTTC. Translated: CASSSYTGDEQYF.

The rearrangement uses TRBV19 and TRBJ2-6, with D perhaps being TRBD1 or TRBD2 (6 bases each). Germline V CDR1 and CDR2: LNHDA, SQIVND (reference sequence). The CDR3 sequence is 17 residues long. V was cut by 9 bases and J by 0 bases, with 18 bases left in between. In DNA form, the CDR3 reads TGTGCCAGCAGCTTGGAGGGGGGTGACTCTGGGGCCAACGTCCTGACTTTC. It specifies CASSLEGGDSGANVLTF.

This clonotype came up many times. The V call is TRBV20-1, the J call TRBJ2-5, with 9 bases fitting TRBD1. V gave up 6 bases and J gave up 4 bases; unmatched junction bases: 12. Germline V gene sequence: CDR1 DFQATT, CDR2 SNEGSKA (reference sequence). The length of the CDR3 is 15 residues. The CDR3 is CSAATGTGYLETQYF. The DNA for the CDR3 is TGCAGTGCCGCGACCGGGACAGGGTATCTAGAGACCCAGTACTTC.

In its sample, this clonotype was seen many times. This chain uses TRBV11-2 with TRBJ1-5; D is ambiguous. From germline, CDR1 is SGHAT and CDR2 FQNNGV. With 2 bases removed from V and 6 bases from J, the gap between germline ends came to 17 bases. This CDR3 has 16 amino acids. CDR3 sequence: CASSLLPGRVSQPQHF. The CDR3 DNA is TGTGCCAGCAGCTTACTACCGGGAAGAGTGAGTCAGCCCCAGCATTTT.

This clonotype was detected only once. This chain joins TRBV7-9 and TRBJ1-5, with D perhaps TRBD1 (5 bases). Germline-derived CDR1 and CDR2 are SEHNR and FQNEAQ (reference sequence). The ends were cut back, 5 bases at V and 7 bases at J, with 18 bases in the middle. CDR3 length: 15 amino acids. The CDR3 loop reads CASSMRGAGNQPQHF. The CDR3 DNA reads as TGTGCCAGCAGCATGCGCGGGGCAGGGAACCAGCCCCAGCATTTT.

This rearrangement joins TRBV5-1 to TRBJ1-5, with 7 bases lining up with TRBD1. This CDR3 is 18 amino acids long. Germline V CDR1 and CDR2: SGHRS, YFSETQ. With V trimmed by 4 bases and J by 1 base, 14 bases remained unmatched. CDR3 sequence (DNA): TGCGCCAGCAGCGCAAAACTCCCATTGGGACAGAGCAATCAGCCCCAGCATTTT. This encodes CASSAKLPLGQSNQPQHF.

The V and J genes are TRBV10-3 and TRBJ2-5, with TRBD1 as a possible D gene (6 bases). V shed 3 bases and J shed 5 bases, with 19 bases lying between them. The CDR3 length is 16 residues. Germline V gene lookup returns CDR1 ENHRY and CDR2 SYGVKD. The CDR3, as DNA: TGTGCCATCAGTGACTCCTCAAGGGGGATGATGGAGACCCAGTACTTC. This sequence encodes CAISDSSRGMMETQYF.

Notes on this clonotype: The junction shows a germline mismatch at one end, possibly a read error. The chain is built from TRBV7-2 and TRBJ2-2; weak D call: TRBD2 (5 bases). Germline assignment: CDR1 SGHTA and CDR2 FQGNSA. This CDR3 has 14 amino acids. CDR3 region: CASSSDANTGELSW. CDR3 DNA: TGTGCCAGCAGCTCCGACGCGAACACCGGGGAGCTGTCTTGG.

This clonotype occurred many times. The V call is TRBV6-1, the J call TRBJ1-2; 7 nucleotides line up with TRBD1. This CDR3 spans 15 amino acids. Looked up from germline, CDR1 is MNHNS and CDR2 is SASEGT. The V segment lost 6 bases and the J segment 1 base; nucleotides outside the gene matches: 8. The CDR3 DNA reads TGTGCCAGCAGATGGGGAGGGGGCGGTAACTATGGCTACACCTTC. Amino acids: CASRWGGGGNYGYTF.

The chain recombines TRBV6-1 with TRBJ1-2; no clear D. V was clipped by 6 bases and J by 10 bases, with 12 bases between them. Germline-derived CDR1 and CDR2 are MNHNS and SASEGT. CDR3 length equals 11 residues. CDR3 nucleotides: TGTGCCAGCAGCAATCGGCTCGACTACACCTTC. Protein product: CASSNRLDYTF.

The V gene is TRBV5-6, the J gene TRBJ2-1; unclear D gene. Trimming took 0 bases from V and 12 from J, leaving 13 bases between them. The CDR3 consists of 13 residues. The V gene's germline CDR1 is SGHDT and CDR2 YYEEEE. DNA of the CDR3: TGTGCCAGCAGCTTGGGGGCCACGGCCCGGCAGTTCTTC. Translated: CASSLGATARQFF.

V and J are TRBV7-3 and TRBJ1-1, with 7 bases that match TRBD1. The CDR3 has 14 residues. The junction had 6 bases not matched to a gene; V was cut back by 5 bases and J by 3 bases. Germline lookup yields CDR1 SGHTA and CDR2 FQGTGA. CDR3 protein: CASSPEGADTEAFF. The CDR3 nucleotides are TGTGCCAGCAGCCCCGAGGGGGCGGACACTGAAGCTTTCTTT.

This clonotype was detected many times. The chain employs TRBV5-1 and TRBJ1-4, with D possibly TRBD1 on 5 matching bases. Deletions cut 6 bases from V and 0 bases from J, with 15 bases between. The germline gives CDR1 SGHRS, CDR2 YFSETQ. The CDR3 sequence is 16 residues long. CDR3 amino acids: CASTLGTTATNEKLFF. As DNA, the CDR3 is TGCGCCAGCACACTCGGAACGACAGCAACTAATGAAAAACTGTTTTTT. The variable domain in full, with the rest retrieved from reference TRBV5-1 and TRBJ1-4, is KAGVTQTPRYLIKTRGQQVTLSCSPISGHRSVSWYQQTPGQGLQFLFEYFSETQRNKGNFPGRFSGRQFSNSRSEMNVSTLELGDSALYLCASTLGTTATNEKLFFGSGTQLSVL.

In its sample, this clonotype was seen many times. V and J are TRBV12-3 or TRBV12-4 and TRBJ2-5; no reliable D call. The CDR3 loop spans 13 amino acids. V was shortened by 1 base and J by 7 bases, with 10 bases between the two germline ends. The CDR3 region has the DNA TGTGCCAGCAGTTTAGAAGGGCTTGGGACCCAGTACTTC. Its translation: CASSLEGLGTQYF.

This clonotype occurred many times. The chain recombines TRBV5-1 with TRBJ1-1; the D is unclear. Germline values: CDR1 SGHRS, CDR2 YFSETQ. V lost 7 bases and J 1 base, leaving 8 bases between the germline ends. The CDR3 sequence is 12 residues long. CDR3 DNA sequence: TGCGCCAGCGGTGTGGAGAACACTGAAGCTTTCTTT. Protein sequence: CASGVENTEAFF. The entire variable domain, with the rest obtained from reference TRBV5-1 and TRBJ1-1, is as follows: KAGVTQTPRYLIKTRGQQVTLSCSPISGHRSVSWYQQTPGQGLQFLFEYFSETQRNKGNFPGRFSGRQFSNSRSEMNVSTLELGDSALYLCASGVENTEAFFGQGTRLTVV.

This chain's CDR3 is CASSIDQGADQPQHF. The CDR3 DNA sequence: TGTGCCAGTAGTATAGATCAGGGGGCTGATCAGCCCCAGCATTTT. The chain couples TRBV19 to TRBJ1-5; 8 bases are shared with TRBD1. Trimming took 0 bases from V and 5 from J; bases not matched to a gene: 3. Germline V gene sequence: CDR1 LNHDA, CDR2 SQIVND (reference sequence). The CDR3 totals 15 residues.

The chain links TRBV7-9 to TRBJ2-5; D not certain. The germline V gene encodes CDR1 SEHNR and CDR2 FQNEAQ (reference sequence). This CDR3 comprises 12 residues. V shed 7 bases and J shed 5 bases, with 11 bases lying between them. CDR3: CASTQQRETQYF. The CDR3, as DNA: TGTGCCAGCACCCAGCAGCGCGAGACCCAGTACTTC. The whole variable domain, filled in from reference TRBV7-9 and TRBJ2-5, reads DTGVSQNPRHKITKRGQNVTFRCDPISEHNRLYWYRQTLGQGPEFLTYFQNEAQLEKSRLLSDRFSAERPKGSFSTLEIQRTEQGDSAMYLCASTQQRETQYFGPGTRLLVL.

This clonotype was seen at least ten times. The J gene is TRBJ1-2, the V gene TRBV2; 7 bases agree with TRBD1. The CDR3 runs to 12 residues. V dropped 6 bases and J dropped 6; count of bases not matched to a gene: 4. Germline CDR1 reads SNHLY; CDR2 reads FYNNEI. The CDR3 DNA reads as TGTGCCAGCAGCCAACAGGGGAATGGCTACACCTTC. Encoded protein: CASSQQGNGYTF.

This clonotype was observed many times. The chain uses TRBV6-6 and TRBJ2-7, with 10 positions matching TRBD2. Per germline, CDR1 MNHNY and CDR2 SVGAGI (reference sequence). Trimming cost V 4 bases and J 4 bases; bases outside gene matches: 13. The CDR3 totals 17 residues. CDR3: CASSSLQPSGGTYEQYF. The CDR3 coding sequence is TGTGCCAGCAGTTCCCTCCAGCCTAGCGGGGGAACTTACGAGCAGTACTTC.

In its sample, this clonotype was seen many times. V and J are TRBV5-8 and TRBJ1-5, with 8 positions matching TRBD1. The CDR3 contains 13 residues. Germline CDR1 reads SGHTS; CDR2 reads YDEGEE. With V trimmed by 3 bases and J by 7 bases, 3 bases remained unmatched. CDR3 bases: TGTGCCAGCAGCTACAACAGGGGGCAGCCCCAGCATTTT. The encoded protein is CASSYNRGQPQHF.

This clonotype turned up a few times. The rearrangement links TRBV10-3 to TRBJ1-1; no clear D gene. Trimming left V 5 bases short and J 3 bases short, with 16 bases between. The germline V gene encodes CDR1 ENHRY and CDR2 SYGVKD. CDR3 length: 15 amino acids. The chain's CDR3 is CAISSNSLGDTEAFF. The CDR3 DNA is TGTGCCATCAGTTCCAACAGCCTTGGGGACACTGAAGCTTTCTTT.

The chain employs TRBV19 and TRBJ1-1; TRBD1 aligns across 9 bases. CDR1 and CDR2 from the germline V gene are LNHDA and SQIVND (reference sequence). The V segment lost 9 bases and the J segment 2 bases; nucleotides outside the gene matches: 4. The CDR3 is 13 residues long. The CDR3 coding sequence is TGTGCCAGCTGGGGACAGGGAAACACTGAAGCTTTCTTT. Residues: CASWGQGNTEAFF.